This T cell receptor (beta chain) was recovered during a study of OX40 agonist ivuxolimab in advanced cancers. Looking at the study overall: Each patient was given ivuxolimab into a vein every 2 weeks, at 0.01 to 10 mg/kg. With a range of roughly 23 to 79, age averaged about 58 years, and around 80% were male. Overall study results and limits: Some patients without response likewise showed low normalized clonal expansion.

Turning to this clone: Its target is not known.

Samples of blood were obtained at baseline, on cycle 4 day 1, and on cycle 7 day 1. Generated by immunoSEQ multiplex PCR, the TCRdb table keeps only in-frame clones and is missing some. The table records 50,000 to 65,000 clones, around nine tenths of them present only once. V shed 6 bases and J 10 bases; nucleotides not matched to a gene: 10. Germline assignment: CDR1 SNHLY and CDR2 FYNNEI. The length of the CDR3 is 13 residues. The source was CD4+ or CD8+ T cells sorted from blood, collected in a trial of the OX40 agonist ivuxolimab. This sequence joins TRBV2 and TRBJ1-1, with 8 positions matching TRBD1. This receptor was taken from an adult with an advanced solid tumor such as melanoma, head and neck, liver or kidney cancer. CDR3 amino acids: CASSLTQGASAFF. CDR3 coding DNA: TGTGCCAGCAGCCTAACTCAGGGGGCATCAGCTTTCTTT.